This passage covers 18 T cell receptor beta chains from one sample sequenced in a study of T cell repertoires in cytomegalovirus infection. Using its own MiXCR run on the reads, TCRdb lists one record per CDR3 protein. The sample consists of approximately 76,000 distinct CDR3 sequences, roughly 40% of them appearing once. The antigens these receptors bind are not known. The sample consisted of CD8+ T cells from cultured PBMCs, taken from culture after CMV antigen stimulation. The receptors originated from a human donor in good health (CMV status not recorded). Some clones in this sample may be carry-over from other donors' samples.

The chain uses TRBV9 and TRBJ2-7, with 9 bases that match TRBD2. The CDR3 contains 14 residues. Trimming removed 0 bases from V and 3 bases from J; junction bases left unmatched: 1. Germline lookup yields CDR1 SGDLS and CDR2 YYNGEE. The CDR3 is CASSVGSGGYEQYF. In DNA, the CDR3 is TGTGCCAGCAGCGTAGGTAGCGGGGGCTACGAGCAGTACTTC.

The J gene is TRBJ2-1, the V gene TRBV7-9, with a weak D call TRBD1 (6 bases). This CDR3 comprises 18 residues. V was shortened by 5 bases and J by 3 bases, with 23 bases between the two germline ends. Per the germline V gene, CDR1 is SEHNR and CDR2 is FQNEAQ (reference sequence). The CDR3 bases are TGTGCCAGCAGCAGTATCCTTGCGACAGGCTCCAACTACAATGAGCAGTTCTTC. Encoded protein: CASSSILATGSNYNEQFF.

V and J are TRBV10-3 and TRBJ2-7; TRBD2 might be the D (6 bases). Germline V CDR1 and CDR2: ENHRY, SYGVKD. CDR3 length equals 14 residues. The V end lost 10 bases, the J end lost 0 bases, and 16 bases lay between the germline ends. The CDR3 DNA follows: TGTGCCACACAGCCTGGGGGGAGCTCCTACGAGCAGTACTTC. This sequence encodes CATQPGGSSYEQYF.

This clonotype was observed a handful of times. Written as DNA, the CDR3 is TGCGCCAGCAGCCAGGAACCACTTTTCGGTCAGGCTAACACCGGGGAGCTGTTTTTT. The encoded protein is CASSQEPLFGQANTGELFF. This chain links TRBV4-3 with TRBJ2-2; D is uncertain. The CDR3 sequence is 19 residues long. CDR1 is LGHNA, CDR2 YSLEER, per germline. Trimming stripped 3 bases from V and 2 bases from J, with 22 bases between.

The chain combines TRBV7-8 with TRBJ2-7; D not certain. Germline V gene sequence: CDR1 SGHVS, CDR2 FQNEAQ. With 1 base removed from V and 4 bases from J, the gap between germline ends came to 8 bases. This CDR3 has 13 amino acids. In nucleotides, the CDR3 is TGTGCCAGCAGCTTAGGGTCTGCATACGAGCAGTACTTC. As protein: CASSLGSAYEQYF. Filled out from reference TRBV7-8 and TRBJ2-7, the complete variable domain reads GAGVSQSPRYKVAKRGQDVALRCDPISGHVSLFWYQQALGQGPEFLTYFQNEAQLDKSGLPSDRFFAERPEGSVSTLKIQRTQQEDSAVYLCASSLGSAYEQYFGPGTRLTVT.

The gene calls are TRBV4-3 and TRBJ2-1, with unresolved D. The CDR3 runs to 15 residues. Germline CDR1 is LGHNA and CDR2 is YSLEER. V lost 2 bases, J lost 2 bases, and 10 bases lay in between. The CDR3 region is CASSQFGDTYNEQFF. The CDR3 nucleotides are TGCGCCAGCAGCCAATTTGGGGATACCTACAATGAGCAGTTCTTC.

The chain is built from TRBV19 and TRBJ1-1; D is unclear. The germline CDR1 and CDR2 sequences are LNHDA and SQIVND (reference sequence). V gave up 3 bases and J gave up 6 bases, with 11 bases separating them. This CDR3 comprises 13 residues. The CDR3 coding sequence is TGTGCCAGTAGTATGGGTACCGGGGCTGAAGCTTTCTTT. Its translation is CASSMGTGAEAFF.

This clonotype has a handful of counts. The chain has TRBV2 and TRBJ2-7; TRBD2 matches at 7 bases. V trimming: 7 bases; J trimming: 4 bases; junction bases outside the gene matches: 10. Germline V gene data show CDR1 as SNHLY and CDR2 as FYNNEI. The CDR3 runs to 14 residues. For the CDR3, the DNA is TGTGCCAGCATGACACCCCGGGGGGAATACGAGCAGTACTTC. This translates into CASMTPRGEYEQYF. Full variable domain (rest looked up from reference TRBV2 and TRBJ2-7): EPEVTQTPSHQVTQMGQEVILRCVPISNHLYFYWYRQILGQKVEFLVSFYNNEISEKSEIFDDQFSVERPDGSNFTLKIRSTKLEDSAMYFCASMTPRGEYEQYFGPGTRLTVT.

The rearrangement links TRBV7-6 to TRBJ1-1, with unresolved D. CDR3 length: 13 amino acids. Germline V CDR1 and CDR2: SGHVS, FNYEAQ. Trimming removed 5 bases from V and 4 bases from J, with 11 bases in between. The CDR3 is CASSPNLGTEAFF. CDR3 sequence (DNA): TGTGCCAGCAGCCCCAACCTGGGCACTGAAGCTTTCTTT.

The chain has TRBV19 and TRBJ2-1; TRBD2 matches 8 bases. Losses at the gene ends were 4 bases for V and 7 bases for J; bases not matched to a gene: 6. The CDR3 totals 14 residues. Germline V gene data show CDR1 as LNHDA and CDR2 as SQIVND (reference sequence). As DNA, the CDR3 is TGTGCCAGTAGTAGGTTCGGCGGGGGGAATGAGCAGTTCTTC. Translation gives CASSRFGGGNEQFF.

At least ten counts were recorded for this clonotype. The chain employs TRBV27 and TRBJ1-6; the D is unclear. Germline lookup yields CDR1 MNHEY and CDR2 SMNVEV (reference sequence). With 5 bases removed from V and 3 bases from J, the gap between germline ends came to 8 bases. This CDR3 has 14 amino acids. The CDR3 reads CASSPQFYNSPLHF. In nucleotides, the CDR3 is TGTGCCAGCAGTCCCCAATTCTATAATTCACCCCTCCACTTT.

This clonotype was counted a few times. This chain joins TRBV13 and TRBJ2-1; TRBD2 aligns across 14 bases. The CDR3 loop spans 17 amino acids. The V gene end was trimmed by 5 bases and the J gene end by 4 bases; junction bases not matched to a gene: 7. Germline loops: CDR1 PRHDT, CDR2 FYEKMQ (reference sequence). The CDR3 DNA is TGTGCCAGCAGCCCCCAGGGGACTAGCGGGAGTTACAATGAGCAGTTCTTC. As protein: CASSPQGTSGSYNEQFF. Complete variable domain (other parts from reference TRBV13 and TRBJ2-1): AAGVIQSPRHLIKEKRETATLKCYPIPRHDTVYWYQQGPGQDPQFLISFYEKMQSDKGSIPDRFSAQQFSDYHSELNMSSLELGDSALYFCASSPQGTSGSYNEQFFGPGTRLTVL.

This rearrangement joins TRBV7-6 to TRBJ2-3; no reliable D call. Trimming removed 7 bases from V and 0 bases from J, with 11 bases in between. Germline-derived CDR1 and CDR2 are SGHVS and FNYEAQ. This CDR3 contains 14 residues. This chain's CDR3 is CASTPRPSTDTQYF. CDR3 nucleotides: TGTGCCAGCACCCCCCGACCGAGCACAGATACGCAGTATTTT.

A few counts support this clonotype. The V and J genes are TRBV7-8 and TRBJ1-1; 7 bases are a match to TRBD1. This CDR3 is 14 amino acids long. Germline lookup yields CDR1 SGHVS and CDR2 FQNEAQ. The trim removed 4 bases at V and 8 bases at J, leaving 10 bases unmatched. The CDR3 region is CASSSDRVLVEAFF. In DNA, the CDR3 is TGTGCCAGCAGCTCCGACAGGGTTCTGGTAGAAGCTTTCTTT. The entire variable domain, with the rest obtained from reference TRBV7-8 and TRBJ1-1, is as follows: GAGVSQSPRYKVAKRGQDVALRCDPISGHVSLFWYQQALGQGPEFLTYFQNEAQLDKSGLPSDRFFAERPEGSVSTLKIQRTQQEDSAVYLCASSSDRVLVEAFFGQGTRLTVV.

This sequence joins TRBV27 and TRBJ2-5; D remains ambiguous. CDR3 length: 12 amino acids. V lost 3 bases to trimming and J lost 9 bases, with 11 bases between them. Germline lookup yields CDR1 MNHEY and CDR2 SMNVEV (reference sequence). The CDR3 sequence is CASSFSNGAQYF. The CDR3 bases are TGTGCCAGCAGTTTTTCGAATGGGGCCCAGTACTTC.

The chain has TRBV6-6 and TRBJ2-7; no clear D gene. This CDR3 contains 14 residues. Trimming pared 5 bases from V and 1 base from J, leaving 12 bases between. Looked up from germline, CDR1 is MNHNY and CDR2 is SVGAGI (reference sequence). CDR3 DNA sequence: TGTGCCAGCAGTCAACCAGAGTCGTCCTACGAGCAGTACTTC. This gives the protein CASSQPESSYEQYF.

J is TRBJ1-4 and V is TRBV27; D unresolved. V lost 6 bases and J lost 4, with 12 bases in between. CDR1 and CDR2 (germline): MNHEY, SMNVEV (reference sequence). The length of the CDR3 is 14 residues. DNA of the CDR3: TGTGCCAGCAGCCTATTTGGGATTAATGAAAAACTGTTTTTT. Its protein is CASSLFGINEKLFF.

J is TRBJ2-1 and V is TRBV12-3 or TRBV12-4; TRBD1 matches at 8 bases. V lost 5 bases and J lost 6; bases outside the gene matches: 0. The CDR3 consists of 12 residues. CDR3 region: CASSTGGNEQFF. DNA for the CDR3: TGTGCCAGCAGTACAGGGGGCAATGAGCAGTTCTTC.